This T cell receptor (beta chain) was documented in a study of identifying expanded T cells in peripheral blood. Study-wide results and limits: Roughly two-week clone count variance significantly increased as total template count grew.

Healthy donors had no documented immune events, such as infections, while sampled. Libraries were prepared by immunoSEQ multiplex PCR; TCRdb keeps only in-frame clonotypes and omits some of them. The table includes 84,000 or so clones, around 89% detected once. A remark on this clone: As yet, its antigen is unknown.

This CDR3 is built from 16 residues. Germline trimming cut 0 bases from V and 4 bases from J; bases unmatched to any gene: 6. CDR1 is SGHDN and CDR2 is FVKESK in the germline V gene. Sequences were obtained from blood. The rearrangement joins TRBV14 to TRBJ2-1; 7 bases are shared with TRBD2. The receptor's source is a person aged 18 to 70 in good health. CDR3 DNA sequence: TGTGCCAGCAGCCAAGATGGAGCGGGACGATACAATGAGCAGTTCTTC. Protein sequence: CASSQDGAGRYNEQFF.